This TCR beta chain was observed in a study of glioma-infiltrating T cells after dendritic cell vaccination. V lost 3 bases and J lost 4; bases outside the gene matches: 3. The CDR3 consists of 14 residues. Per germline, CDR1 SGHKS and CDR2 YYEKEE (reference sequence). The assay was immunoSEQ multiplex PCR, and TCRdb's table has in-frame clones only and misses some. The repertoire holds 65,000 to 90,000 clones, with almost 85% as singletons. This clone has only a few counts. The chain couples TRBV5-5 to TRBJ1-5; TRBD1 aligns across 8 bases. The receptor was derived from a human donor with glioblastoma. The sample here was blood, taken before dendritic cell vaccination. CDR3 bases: TGTGCCAGCAGCTGGACAGGGAGTAATCAGCCCCAGCATTTT. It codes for CASSWTGSNQPQHF.